The source of this TCR beta chain is a study of shared clonotypes between healthy human individuals. Study-level findings and limits: Approximately 5% of naive CD4 clonotypes were shared across a few donors. Genetic and exposure-history diversity was limited by the few donors.

Germline V gene lookup returns CDR1 PRHDT and CDR2 FYEKMQ (reference sequence). The germline V and J ends were trimmed by 3 bases and 8 bases, with 11 bases remaining between them. The CDR3 length is 12 residues. CD45RO-negative cells were positively selected for CCR7, leaving out terminally differentiated effector memory CD45RA+ cells. On this clone: The antigen is not known.

The assay used deep level. Authors' data handling: ImmunoSEQ output held junction-only sequences without quality scores, so filtering differed. Sequencing used immunoSEQ multiplex PCR; TCRdb keeps in-frame clones, though not all of them. That table furnishes V, J and clone size, whereas the DNA furnished D and trimming. The sample contains hundreds of thousands of clones, 96% of which appear only once. This TCR came from a woman in her twenties or thirties in good health. Sequenced sample: naive CD8+ T cells sorted from blood. The J gene is TRBJ2-7, the V gene TRBV13; D not resolved. CDR3 sequence (DNA): TGTGCCAGCAGCTTTGGACCTACGCAGCAGTACTTC. This codes for CASSFGPTQQYF.